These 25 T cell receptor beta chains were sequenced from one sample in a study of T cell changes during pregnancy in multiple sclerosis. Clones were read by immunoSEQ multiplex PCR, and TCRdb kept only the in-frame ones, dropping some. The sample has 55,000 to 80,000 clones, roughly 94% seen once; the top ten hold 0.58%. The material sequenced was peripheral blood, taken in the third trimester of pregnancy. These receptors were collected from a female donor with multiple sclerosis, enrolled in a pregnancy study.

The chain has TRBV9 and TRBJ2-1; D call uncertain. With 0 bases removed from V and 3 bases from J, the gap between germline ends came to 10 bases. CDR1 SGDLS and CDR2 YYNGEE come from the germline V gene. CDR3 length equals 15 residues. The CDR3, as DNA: TGTGCCAGCAGCGTAGGAAGCGCGTTCTACAATGAGCAGTTCTTC. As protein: CASSVGSAFYNEQFF.

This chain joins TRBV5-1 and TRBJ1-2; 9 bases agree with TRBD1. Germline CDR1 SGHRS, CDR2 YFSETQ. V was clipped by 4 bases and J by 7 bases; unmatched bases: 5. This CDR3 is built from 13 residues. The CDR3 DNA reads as TGCGCCAGCAGCGTGGACAGGGGTGGTGGCTACACCTTC. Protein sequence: CASSVDRGGGYTF.

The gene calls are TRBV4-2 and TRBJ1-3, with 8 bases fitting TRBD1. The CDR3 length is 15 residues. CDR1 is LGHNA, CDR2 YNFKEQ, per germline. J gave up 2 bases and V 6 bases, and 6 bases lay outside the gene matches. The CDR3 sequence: CASSPTGGTGNTIYF. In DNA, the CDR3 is TGTGCCAGCAGTCCAACAGGGGGAACTGGAAACACCATATATTTT.

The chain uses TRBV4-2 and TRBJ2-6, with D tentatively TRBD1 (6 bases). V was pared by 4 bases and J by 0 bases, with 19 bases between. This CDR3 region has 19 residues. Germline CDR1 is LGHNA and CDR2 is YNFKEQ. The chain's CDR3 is CASSPPPGQISSGANVLTF. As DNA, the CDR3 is TGTGCCAGCAGCCCACCCCCCGGACAGATAAGCTCTGGGGCCAACGTCCTGACTTTC.

DNA for the CDR3: TGTGCCAGCTCACCACCAGGACAGGGGGACGAGCAGTACTTC. It encodes CASSPPGQGDEQYF. V is TRBV18 and J is TRBJ2-7; 10 bases fit TRBD1. Looked up from germline, CDR1 is KGHSH and CDR2 is LQKENI. The J segment lost 5 bases and the V segment lost 0 bases, leaving 1 base of the junction unmatched. This CDR3 contains 14 residues.

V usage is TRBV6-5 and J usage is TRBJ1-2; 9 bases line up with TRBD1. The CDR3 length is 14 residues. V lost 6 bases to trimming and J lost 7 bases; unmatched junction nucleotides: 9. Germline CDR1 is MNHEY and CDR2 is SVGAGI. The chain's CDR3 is CASSPGQGSAGYTF. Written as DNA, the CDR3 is TGTGCCAGCAGCCCCGGACAGGGGTCTGCTGGCTACACCTTC.

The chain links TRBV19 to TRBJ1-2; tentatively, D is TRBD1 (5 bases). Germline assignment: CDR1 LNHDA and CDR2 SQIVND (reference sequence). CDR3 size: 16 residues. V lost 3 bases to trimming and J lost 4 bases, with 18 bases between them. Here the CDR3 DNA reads TGTGCCAGTAGTATCGGGCAGGGTAATGGGGCCTATGGCTACACCTTC. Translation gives CASSIGQGNGAYGYTF.

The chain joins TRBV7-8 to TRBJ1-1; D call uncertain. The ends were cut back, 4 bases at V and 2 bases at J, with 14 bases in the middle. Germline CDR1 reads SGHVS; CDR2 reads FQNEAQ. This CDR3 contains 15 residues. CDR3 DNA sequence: TGTGCCAGCAGCTCACTTGGATCGACAAACACTGAAGCTTTCTTT. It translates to CASSSLGSTNTEAFF.

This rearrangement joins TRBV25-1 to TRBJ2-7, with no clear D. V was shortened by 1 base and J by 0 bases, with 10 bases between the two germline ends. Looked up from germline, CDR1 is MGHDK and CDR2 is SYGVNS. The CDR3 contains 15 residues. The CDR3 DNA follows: TGTGCCAGCAGTGAATTTAGGCGGAACTCCTACGAGCAGTACTTC. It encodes CASSEFRRNSYEQYF.

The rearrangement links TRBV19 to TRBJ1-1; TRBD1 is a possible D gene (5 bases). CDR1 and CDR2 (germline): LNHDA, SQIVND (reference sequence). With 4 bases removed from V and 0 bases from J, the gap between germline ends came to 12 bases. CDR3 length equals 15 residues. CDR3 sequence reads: CASSNGGIMNTEAFF. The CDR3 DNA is TGTGCCAGTAGTAACGGGGGGATAATGAACACTGAAGCTTTCTTT.

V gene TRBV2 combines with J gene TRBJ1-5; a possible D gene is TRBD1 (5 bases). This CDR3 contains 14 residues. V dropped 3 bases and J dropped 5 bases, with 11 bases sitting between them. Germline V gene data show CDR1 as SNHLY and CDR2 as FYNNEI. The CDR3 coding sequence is TGTGCCAGCAGTGATAAGGCAGGGTATCAGCCCCAGCATTTT. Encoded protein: CASSDKAGYQPQHF.

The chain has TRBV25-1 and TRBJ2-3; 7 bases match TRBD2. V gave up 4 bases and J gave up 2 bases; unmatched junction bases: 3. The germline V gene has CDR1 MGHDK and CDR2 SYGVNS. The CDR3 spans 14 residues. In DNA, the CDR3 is TGTGCCAGCAGTGCTACTAGCGCCACAGATACGCAGTATTTT. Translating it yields CASSATSATDTQYF.

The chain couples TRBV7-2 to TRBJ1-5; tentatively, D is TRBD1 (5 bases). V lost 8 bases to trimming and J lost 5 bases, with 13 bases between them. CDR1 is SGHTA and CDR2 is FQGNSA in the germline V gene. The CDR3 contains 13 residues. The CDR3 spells CASATGYDQPQHF. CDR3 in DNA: TGTGCCAGCGCCACAGGTTACGATCAGCCCCAGCATTTT. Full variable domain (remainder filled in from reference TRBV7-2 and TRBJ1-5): GAGVSQSPSNKVTEKGKDVELRCDPISGHTALYWYRQSLGQGLEFLIYFQGNSAPDKSGLPSDRFSAERTGGSVSTLTIQRTQQEDSAVYLCASATGYDQPQHFGDGTRLSIL.

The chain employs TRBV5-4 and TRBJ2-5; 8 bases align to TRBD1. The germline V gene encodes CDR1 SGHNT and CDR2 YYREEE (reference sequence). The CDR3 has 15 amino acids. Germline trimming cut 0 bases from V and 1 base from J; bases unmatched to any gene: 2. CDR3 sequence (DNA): TGTGCCAGCAGCTTGGCCGGACAGGGCCAAGAGACCCAGTACTTC. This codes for CASSLAGQGQETQYF.

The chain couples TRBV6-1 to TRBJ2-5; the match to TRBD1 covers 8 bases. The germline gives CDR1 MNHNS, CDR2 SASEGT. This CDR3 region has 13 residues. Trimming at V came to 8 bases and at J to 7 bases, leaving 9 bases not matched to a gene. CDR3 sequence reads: CASQGQGIRTQYF. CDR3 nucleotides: TGTGCCAGCCAAGGACAGGGAATTCGGACCCAGTACTTC.

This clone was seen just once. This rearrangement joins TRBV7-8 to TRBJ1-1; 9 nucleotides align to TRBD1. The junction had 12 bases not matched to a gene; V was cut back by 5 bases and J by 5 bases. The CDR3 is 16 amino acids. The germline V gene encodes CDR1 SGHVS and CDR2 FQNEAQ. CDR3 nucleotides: TGTGCCAGCAGCCTCCATCCGGGACAGGGAGGAACTGAAGCTTTCTTT. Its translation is CASSLHPGQGGTEAFF.

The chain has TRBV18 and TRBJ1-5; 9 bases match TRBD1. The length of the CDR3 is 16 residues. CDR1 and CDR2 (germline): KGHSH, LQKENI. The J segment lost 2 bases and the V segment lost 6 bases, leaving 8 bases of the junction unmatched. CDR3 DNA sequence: TGTGCCAGCTCCCCATCGGACAGGGGACGCAATCAGCCCCAGCATTTT. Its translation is CASSPSDRGRNQPQHF.

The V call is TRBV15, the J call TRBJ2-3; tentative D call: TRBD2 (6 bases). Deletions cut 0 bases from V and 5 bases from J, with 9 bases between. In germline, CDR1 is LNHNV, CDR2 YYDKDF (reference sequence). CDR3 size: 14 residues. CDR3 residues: CATSRDRRGDTQYF. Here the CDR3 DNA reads TGTGCCACCAGCAGAGATAGGCGGGGAGATACGCAGTATTTT.

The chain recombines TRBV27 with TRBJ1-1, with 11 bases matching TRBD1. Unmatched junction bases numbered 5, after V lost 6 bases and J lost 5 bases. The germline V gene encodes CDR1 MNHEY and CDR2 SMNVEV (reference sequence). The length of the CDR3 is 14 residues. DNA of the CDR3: TGTGCCAGCAGACCGGACAGGGGGCGAACTGAAGCTTTCTTT. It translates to CASRPDRGRTEAFF.

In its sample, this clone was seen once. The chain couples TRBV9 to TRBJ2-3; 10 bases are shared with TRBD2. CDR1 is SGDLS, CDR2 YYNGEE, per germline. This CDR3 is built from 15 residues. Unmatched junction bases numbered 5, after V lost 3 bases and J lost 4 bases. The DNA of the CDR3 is TGTGCCAGCAGCGGAAGCGGGGGGGCCCCAGATACGCAGTATTTT. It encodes CASSGSGGAPDTQYF.

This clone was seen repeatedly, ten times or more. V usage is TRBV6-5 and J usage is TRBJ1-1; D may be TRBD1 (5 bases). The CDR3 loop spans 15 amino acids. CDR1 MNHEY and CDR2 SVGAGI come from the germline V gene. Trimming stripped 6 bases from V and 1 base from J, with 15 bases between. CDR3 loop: CASRFRGLTNTEAFF. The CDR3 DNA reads TGTGCCAGCAGGTTTAGGGGCCTAACGAACACTGAAGCTTTCTTT.

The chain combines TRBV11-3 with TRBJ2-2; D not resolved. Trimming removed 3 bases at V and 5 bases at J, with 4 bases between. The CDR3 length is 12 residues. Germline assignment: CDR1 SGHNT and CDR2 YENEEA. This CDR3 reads CASSFHTGELFF. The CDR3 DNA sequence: TGTGCCAGCAGCTTCCATACCGGGGAGCTGTTTTTT. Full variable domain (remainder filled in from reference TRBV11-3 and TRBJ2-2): EAGVVQSPRYKIIEKKQPVAFWCNPISGHNTLYWYLQNLGQGPELLIRYENEEAVDDSQLPKDRFSAERLKGVDSTLKIQPAELGDSAVYLCASSFHTGELFFGEGSRLTVL.

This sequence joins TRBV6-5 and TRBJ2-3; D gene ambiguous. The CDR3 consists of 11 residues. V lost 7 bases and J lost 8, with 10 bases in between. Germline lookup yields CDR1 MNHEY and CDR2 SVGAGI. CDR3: CASMFGRTQYF. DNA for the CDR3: TGTGCCAGCATGTTTGGCCGTACGCAGTATTTT.

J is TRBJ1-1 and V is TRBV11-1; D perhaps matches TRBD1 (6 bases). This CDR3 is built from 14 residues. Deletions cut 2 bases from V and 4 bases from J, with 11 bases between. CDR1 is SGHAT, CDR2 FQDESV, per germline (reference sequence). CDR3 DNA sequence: TGTGCCAGCAGCTTATTTAACAGGGCCACTGAAGCTTTCTTT. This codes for CASSLFNRATEAFF. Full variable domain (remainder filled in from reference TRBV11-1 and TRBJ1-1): EAEVAQSPRYKITEKSQAVAFWCDPISGHATLYWYRQILGQGPELLVQFQDESVVDDSQLPKDRFSAERLKGVDSTLKIQPAELGDSAMYLCASSLFNRATEAFFGQGTRLTVV.

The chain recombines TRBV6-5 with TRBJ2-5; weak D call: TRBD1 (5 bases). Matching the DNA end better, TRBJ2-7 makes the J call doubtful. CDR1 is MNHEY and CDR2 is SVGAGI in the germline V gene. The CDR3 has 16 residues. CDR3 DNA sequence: TGTGCCAGCAGTTACTCTGGGGCAGGGCCTTCCTACGAGCAGTACTTC. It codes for CASSYSGAGPSYEQYF.